This TCR beta chain was sequenced during a study of T-cell reconstitution after alpha-beta-depleted transplantation in children. Study-level findings and limits: Counts and diversity of T cells one year after transplant came mostly from newly produced T cells. Several hundred expanded graft clones reportedly were the source of alpha-beta T cells about two months after transplant.

Molecular barcoding with unique molecular identifiers was used for the TCRbeta library. TCRdb redid the calling of the PCR reads with MiXCR, one entry per CDR3 protein. The table shows about 240,000 distinct CDR3 sequences, with roughly 25% occurring only once. At least ten counts were recorded for this clonotype. Its antigen remains unidentified. This CDR3 contains 14 residues. V lost 1 base, J lost 1 base, and 9 bases lay in between. The germline CDR1 and CDR2 sequences are SQVTM and ANQGSEA. This clonotype originated in a girl under 10 years old with Fanconi anemia, due to receive a stem cell transplant. The sample consisted of PBMCs, taken before TCRalphabeta/CD19-depleted stem cell transplant. The chain has TRBV29-1 and TRBJ2-3; D is unresolved. Here the CDR3 reads CSVEGVRGTDTQYF. The CDR3, as DNA: TGCAGCGTTGAAGGTGTTCGAGGCACAGATACGCAGTATTTT.